Below are 3 T cell receptor beta chains sequenced from a single sample in a study of STAT5B mutations in CD4+ large granular lymphocyte leukemia (dated by TCRdb to 2022 to 2024). The receptor library was made with the immunoSEQ multiplex PCR assay. What TCRdb holds here is the immuneACCESS table cut down to in-frame rearrangements. Part of the clones is not present; checked against another copy, under half of the missing clones reflect an unresolved V gene, and the others are unexplained. A total of under 25,000 clones appear in this sample, less than 80% of them only once. 0.65% of the sample belongs to the ten largest clones. Sequencing was done on a sample of CD4+ T cells from blood buffy coats. These receptor sequences come from a human donor in good health.

The chain has TRBV5-1 and TRBJ2-5; no definite D call. V lost 0 bases, J lost 3 bases, and 0 bases lay in between. The CDR3 is made up of 11 amino acids. Germline CDR1 SGHRS, CDR2 YFSETQ. The CDR3: CASSLEETQYF. CDR3 bases: TGCGCCAGCAGCTTGGAAGAGACCCAGTACTTC.

The chain joins TRBV21-1 to TRBJ2-2. TRBV21-1 is a pseudogene locus. This CDR3 comprises 13 residues. In DNA, the CDR3 is TGTGCCAGCAGCAATGCTGTGGGCGGGGAGCTGTTTTTT. Translation gives CASSNAVGGELFF.

This sequence joins TRBV7-3 and TRBJ2-3; D perhaps matches TRBD2 (6 bases). With 4 bases removed from V and 1 base from J, the gap between germline ends came to 9 bases. Germline loops: CDR1 SGHTA, CDR2 FQGTGA. The CDR3 is 14 residues long. The CDR3 loop is CASSSGLGTDTQYF. The CDR3 DNA reads TGTGCCAGCAGCTCGGGACTTGGCACAGATACGCAGTATTTT.